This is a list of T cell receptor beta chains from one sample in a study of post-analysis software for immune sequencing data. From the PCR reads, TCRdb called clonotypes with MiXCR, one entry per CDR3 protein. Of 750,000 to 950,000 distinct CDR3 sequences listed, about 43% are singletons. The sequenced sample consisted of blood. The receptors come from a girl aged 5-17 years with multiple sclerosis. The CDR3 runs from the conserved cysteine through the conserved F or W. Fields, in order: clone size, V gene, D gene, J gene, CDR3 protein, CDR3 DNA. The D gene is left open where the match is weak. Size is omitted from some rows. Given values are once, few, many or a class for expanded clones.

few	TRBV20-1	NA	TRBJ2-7	CSAPGTFYEQYF	TGCAGTGCCCCCGGGACCTTCTACGAGCAGTACTTC
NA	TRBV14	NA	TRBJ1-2	CASSQGRGTPNYGYTF	TGTGCCAGCAGCCAAGGAAGGGGAACTCCTAACTATGGCTACACCTTC
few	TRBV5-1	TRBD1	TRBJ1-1	CASSLPGQGVATEAFF	TGCGCCAGCAGCTTACCGGGACAGGGGGTCGCCACTGAAGCTTTCTTT
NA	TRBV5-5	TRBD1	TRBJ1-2	CASRPDRGKNYGYTF	TGTGCCAGCAGACCCGACAGGGGAAAGAACTATGGCTACACCTTC
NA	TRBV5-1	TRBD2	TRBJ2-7	CASSLDPASGPYNYEQYF	TGCGCCAGCAGCTTGGACCCAGCTAGCGGCCCCTATAACTACGAGCAGTACTTC
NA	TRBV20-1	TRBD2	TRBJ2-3	CSAGLASSSDTQYF	TGCAGTGCTGGACTAGCTTCTTCCTCAGATACGCAGTATTTT
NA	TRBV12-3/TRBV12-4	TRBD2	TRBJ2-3	CASSRTSGYTDTQYF	TGTGCCAGCAGTCGGACTAGCGGATACACGGATACGCAGTATTTT
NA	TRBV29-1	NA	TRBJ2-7	CSASGQAANEQYF	TGCAGCGCCTCGGGGCAGGCTGCCAACGAGCAGTACTTC
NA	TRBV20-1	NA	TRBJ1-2	CSGPVLEGYTF	TGCAGCGGGCCCGTCCTAGAGGGCTACACCTTC
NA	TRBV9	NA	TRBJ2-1	CASSQSLISYNEQFF	TGTGCCAGCAGTCAGTCCTTGATTTCCTACAATGAGCAGTTCTTC
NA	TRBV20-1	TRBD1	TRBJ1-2	CSAGTGLFYGYTF	TGCAGTGCCGGGACAGGGCTATTCTATGGCTACACCTTC
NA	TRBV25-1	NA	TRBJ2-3	CASSAGRQATDTQYF	TGTGCCAGCAGTGCGGGTCGACAGGCCACAGATACGCAGTATTTT
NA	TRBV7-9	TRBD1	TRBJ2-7	CASSQGAVSSYEQYF	TGTGCCAGCAGCCAGGGGGCGGTGAGCTCCTACGAGCAGTACTTC
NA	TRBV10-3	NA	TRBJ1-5	CAISASRGANQPQHF	TGTGCCATCAGTGCCTCCAGGGGTGCAAATCAGCCCCAGCATTTT
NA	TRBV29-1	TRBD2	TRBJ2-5	CSAEFEREGLETQYF	TGCAGCGCAGAATTTGAGCGGGAGGGCCTCGAGACCCAGTACTTC
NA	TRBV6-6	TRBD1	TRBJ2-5	CASSGSPGGVDNEQYF	TGTGCCAGCAGTGGCAGCCCAGGGGGCGTCGACAATGAGCAGTACTTC
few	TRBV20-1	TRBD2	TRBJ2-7	CSASHPLAGVYEQYF	TGCAGTGCTAGTCACCCACTAGCGGGGGTCTACGAGCAGTACTTC
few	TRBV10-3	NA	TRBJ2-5	CAAQGIQETQYF	TGTGCCGCGCAGGGAATCCAAGAGACCCAGTACTTC
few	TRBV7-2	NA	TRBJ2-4	CASSSRGALAKNIQYF	TGTGCCAGCAGCTCACGGGGGGCTCTAGCCAAAAACATTCAGTACTTC
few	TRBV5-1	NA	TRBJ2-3	CASSLLFTDTQYF	TGCGCCAGCAGCTTGCTCTTTACAGATACGCAGTATTTT
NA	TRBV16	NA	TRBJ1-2	CASSQSWVANYGYTF	TGTGCCAGCAGCCAATCGTGGGTAGCCAACTATGGCTACACCTTC
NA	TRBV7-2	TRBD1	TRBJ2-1	CASSPGQKYNEQFF	TGTGCCAGCAGCCCGGGACAGAAATACAATGAGCAGTTCTTC
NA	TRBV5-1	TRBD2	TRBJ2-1	CASGVKLAGVDSEQFF	TGCGCCAGCGGAGTGAAATTAGCGGGAGTAGATAGTGAGCAGTTCTTC
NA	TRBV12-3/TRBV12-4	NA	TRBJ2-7	CASRTGTPSEQYF	TGTGCCAGCAGAACCGGGACTCCCAGTGAGCAGTACTTC
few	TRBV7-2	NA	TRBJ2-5	CASSLPLGLKETQYF	TGTGCCAGCAGCTTACCCTTGGGCTTAAAAGAGACCCAGTACTTC
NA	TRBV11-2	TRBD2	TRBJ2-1	CASSKLAGDLSYNEQFF	TGTGCCAGCAGCAAACTAGCGGGCGACCTCTCCTACAATGAGCAGTTCTTC
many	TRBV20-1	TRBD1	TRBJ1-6	CSAKGQTSPLHF	TGCAGTGCCAAGGGACAGACTTCACCCCTCCACTTT
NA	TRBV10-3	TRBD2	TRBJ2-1	CAISALAGSSYNEQFF	TGTGCCATCAGTGCTCTAGCGGGCAGCTCCTACAATGAGCAGTTCTTC
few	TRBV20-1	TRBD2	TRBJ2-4	CSAPLEGGHIQYF	TGCAGTGCTCCATTAGAGGGAGGGCACATTCAGTACTTC
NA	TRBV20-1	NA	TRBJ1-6	CSARGRVGNSPLHF	TGCAGTGCCCGAGGGAGGGTGGGTAATTCACCCCTCCACTTT
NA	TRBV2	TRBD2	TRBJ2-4	CASSETSGMNIQYF	TGTGCCAGCAGTGAGACTAGCGGGATGAACATTCAGTACTTC
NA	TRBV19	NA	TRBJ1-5	CASRITGIGNQPQHF	TGTGCCAGTAGAATTACCGGAATTGGCAATCAGCCCCAGCATTTT
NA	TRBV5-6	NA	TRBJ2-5	CASSLERWVETQYF	TGTGCCAGCAGCTTGGAGCGGTGGGTGGAGACCCAGTACTTC
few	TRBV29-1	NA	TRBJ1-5	CSVEPGGLNQPQHF	TGCAGCGTTGAACCGGGGGGTCTCAATCAGCCCCAGCATTTT
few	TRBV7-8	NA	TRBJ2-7	CASSLVETAISYEQYF	TGTGCCAGCAGCTTAGTGGAGACAGCAATCTCCTACGAGCAGTACTTC
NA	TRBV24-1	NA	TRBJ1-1	CATSDFGGKAFF	TGTGCCACCAGTGATTTCGGGGGAAAGGCTTTCTTT
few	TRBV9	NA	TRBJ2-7	CASSVEGGGEYEQYF	TGTGCCAGCAGCGTAGAGGGGGGCGGCGAGTACGAGCAGTACTTC
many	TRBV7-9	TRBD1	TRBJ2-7	CASSWTGTYEQYF	TGTGCCAGCAGCTGGACAGGGACCTACGAGCAGTACTTC
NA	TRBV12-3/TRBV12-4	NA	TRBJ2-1	CASRYQSLGNEQFF	TGTGCCAGCAGATACCAGAGCTTGGGCAATGAGCAGTTCTTC
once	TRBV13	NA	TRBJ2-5	CASSTTGNRETLETQYF	TGTGCCAGCAGCACCACCGGGAATAGGGAGACCTTGGAGACCCAGTACTTC
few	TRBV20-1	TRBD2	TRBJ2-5	CSARASGQETQYF	TGCAGTGCTAGGGCTAGCGGCCAAGAGACCCAGTACTTC
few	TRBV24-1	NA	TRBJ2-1	CATSRMAYNEQFF	TGTGCCACCAGTAGAATGGCCTACAATGAGCAGTTCTTC
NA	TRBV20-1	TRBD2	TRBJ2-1	CSANSGGSIHNEQFF	TGCAGCGCTAACAGCGGCGGGAGTATCCACAATGAGCAGTTCTTC
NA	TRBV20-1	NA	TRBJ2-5	CSAGKPGGGETQYF	TGCAGTGCTGGTAAGCCCGGGGGCGGGGAGACCCAGTACTTC
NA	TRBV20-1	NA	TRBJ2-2	CSAREDSLNTGELFF	TGCAGTGCTAGAGAGGACAGTCTGAACACCGGGGAGCTGTTTTTT
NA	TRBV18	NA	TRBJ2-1	CASSPIQGGNNEQFF	TGTGCCAGCTCACCTATTCAGGGGGGAAACAATGAGCAGTTCTTC
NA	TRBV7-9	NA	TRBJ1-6	CASSRLDSYNSPLHF	TGTGCCAGCAGCCGACTCGACAGTTATAATTCACCCCTCCACTTT
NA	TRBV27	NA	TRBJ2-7	CASGSYDRFYEQYF	TGTGCCAGCGGCTCGTACGACAGATTCTACGAGCAGTACTTC
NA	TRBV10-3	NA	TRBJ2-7	CAISEFGEQYF	TGTGCCATCAGTGAGTTTGGCGAGCAGTACTTC
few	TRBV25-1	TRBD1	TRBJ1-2	CASSLQGAGYTF	TGTGCCAGCAGTCTTCAGGGGGCTGGCTACACCTTC
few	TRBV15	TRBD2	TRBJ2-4	CATSRGDYVPNIQYF	TGTGCCACCAGCAGAGGGGACTATGTTCCCAACATTCAGTACTTC